This T cell receptor (beta chain) was profiled in a study of blood T cell repertoires in COVID-19. In the study overall: COVID-19 samples, acute and convalescent, were from the United States, Italy and Spain. Nucleic acid was either cDNA or gDNA, and it came from T cells, B-cell-depleted T cells, or PBMCs.

Methods used by the authors: Using reference gene primer amplification, nucleated cell counts were estimated. This table comes from immunoSEQ multiplex PCR, and its TCRdb copy is limited to in-frame clones, with some not included. The D gene and trimming were derived from the DNA, and the V and J assignments and clone size from that table. This table has tens of thousands of clones, approximately 86% appearing once. V was trimmed by 2 bases and J by 4 bases, leaving 11 bases between them. Germline CDR1 is MNHNS and CDR2 is SASEGT. This CDR3 has 14 amino acids. This clone was observed a few times. The receptor was derived from a man older than 75 with active or convalescent COVID-19. The V gene is TRBV6-1, the J gene TRBJ1-1; D uncertain. Sequencing was carried out using peripheral blood. The CDR3 sequence is CASSEPGSFTEAFF. CDR3 bases: TGTGCCAGCAGTGAACCGGGTAGTTTCACTGAAGCTTTCTTT.